The 31 T cell receptor beta chains below were found in one sample sequenced in a study of identical twins. TCRdb used MiXCR to reprocess the 5' RACE reads, holding one entry per CDR3 protein. The sample consists of about 700,000 distinct CDR3 sequences, 8.6% of them appearing once. These data are also associated with another study on yellow fever vaccine responses in identical twins.

Source material: PBMCs. The receptors derive from a woman under 30 in good health.

The gene calls are TRBV24-1 and TRBJ2-1; 13 positions match TRBD2. Germline lookup yields CDR1 KGHDR and CDR2 SFDVKD. V was pared by 10 bases and J by 9 bases, with 8 bases of the junction left unmatched. The CDR3 sequence is 14 residues long. The CDR3 coding sequence is TGTGCCACTGGGGGACTAGCGGGAAGCGGTGAGCAGTTCTTC. Its translation is CATGGLAGSGEQFF.

This clonotype was found a few times. The chain carries TRBV20-1 and TRBJ1-1; D might be TRBD1 (5 bases). The CDR3 loop spans 14 amino acids. V was cut by 3 bases and J by 1 base, with 12 bases left in between. Germline CDR1 is DFQATT and CDR2 is SNEGSKA (reference sequence). DNA for the CDR3: TGCAGTGCTAGTCCGGGGCGGTGGAACACTGAAGCTTTCTTT. This codes for CSASPGRWNTEAFF.

The chain is built from TRBV24-1 and TRBJ2-7; 7 bases match TRBD1. The V gene's germline CDR1 is KGHDR and CDR2 SFDVKD. The CDR3 is made up of 15 amino acids. V was pared by 4 bases and J by 2 bases, with 7 bases of the junction left unmatched. The DNA of the CDR3 is TGTGCCACCAGTGAACCACGACAGGGAACCTACGAGCAGTACTTC. It yields the protein CATSEPRQGTYEQYF.

DNA of the CDR3: TGCGCCAGCAGCCGACAGGGGGCAGGTGGGGCCAACGTCCTGACTTTC. It translates to CASSRQGAGGANVLTF. The chain has TRBV4-3 and TRBJ2-6; 10 bases align to TRBD1. With V trimmed by 4 bases and J by 3 bases, 3 bases remained unmatched. The CDR3 spans 16 residues. Germline loops: CDR1 LGHNA, CDR2 YSLEER.

Ten or more counts support this clonotype. The chain has TRBV29-1 and TRBJ2-3; 10 nucleotides match TRBD2. Germline CDR1 is SQVTM and CDR2 is ANQGSEA. The CDR3 loop spans 15 amino acids. With V trimmed by 1 base and J by 3 bases, 4 bases remained unmatched. The CDR3 here is CSVEVAGGLTDTQYF. In DNA form, the CDR3 reads TGCAGCGTTGAAGTAGCGGGGGGCTTAACAGATACGCAGTATTTT.

The chain couples TRBV4-3 to TRBJ2-3; 8 bases map to TRBD2. Trimming cost V 0 bases and J 2 bases; bases outside gene matches: 7. CDR1 LGHNA and CDR2 YSLEER come from the germline V gene. The CDR3 loop spans 17 amino acids. CDR3 loop: CASSQDRRTSTTDTQYF. CDR3 coding DNA: TGCGCCAGCAGCCAAGACCGTCGGACTAGCACCACAGATACGCAGTATTTT.

This clonotype was seen ten or more times. For the CDR3, the DNA is TGCAGTGCTCCACGACTAGAACGCGGGGAGCTGTTTTTT. Its protein product is CSAPRLERGELFF. The V gene is TRBV20-1, the J gene TRBJ2-2; tentative D call: TRBD2 (6 bases). V shed 5 bases and J shed 7 bases, with 14 bases lying between them. The germline gives CDR1 DFQATT, CDR2 SNEGSKA (reference sequence). This CDR3 is built from 13 residues.

The chain employs TRBV5-6 and TRBJ1-6; tentative D call: TRBD1 (5 bases). Germline V gene data show CDR1 as SGHDT and CDR2 as YYEEEE. V was clipped by 1 base and J by 10 bases, with 12 bases between them. This CDR3 contains 14 residues. In DNA, the CDR3 is TGTGCCAGCAGCTTGATTACGGGGGAATCACCCCTCCACTTT. Translated: CASSLITGESPLHF.

V usage is TRBV7-9 and J usage is TRBJ2-7; D is ambiguous. Germline V lookup: CDR1 SEHNR, CDR2 FQNEAQ (reference sequence). The CDR3 extends over 12 amino acids. V was clipped by 5 bases and J by 5 bases, with 10 bases between them. The CDR3 sequence: CASSQGYDEQYF. The CDR3 DNA reads TGTGCCAGCAGCCAAGGATACGACGAGCAGTACTTC.

Only a few counts were recorded for this clonotype. The chain employs TRBV9 and TRBJ2-5; D assignment may be TRBD1 or TRBD2 (6 bases each). Germline V gene sequence: CDR1 SGDLS, CDR2 YYNGEE. The germline V and J ends were trimmed by 0 bases and 5 bases, with 11 bases remaining between them. This CDR3 contains 14 residues. The CDR3 spells CASSVGGAGETQYF. CDR3 DNA: TGTGCCAGCAGCGTAGGGGGGGCTGGGGAGACCCAGTACTTC.

There are many counts of this clonotype. V gene TRBV7-9 combines with J gene TRBJ1-6; D uncertain. V lost 6 bases, J lost 3 bases, and 12 bases lay in between. There are 15 residues in the CDR3. Germline V CDR1 and CDR2: SEHNR, FQNEAQ (reference sequence). CDR3 loop: CASSSSSGYNSPLHF. CDR3 DNA sequence: TGTGCCAGCAGTTCCTCGTCGGGCTATAATTCACCCCTCCACTTT.

This chain uses TRBV29-1 with TRBJ2-3; TRBD2 matches 7 bases. Germline V CDR1 and CDR2: SQVTM, ANQGSEA. This CDR3 has 14 amino acids. V dropped 4 bases and J dropped 6; count of bases not matched to a gene: 10. Here the CDR3 DNA reads TGCAGCGTTGCTATGACTAGCCTGGCGGATACGCAGTATTTT. Amino acid sequence: CSVAMTSLADTQYF.

This clonotype has a handful of counts. V is TRBV20-1 and J is TRBJ2-2, with D unresolved. Germline loops: CDR1 DFQATT, CDR2 SNEGSKA (reference sequence). This CDR3 comprises 14 residues. V was shortened by 0 bases and J by 8 bases, with 13 bases between the two germline ends. CDR3 sequence reads: CSARDYIARGELFF. The CDR3 DNA sequence: TGCAGTGCTAGAGACTACATTGCGCGGGGGGAGCTGTTTTTT.

The chain uses TRBV9 and TRBJ2-3; 8 nucleotides align to TRBD2. Germline CDR1 SGDLS, CDR2 YYNGEE. The length of the CDR3 is 17 residues. The V gene end was trimmed by 4 bases and the J gene end by 4 bases; junction bases not matched to a gene: 14. The CDR3 protein is CASSLIRGAGVADTQYF. CDR3 in DNA: TGTGCCAGCAGCCTAATTAGAGGAGCGGGAGTAGCAGATACGCAGTATTTT.

This clonotype was detected ten times or more. This chain connects TRBV20-1 to TRBJ2-3; D gene unclear. The CDR3 length is 12 residues. Germline-derived CDR1 and CDR2 are DFQATT and SNEGSKA (reference sequence). The ends were cut back, 6 bases at V and 0 bases at J, with 7 bases in the middle. CDR3 DNA: TGCAGTGCCCAACGGAGCACAGATACGCAGTATTTT. Translating it yields CSAQRSTDTQYF.

The sample holds a few counts of this clonotype. The rearrangement uses TRBV6-2 or TRBV6-3 and TRBJ1-1; TRBD1 might be the D (6 bases). The CDR3 contains 16 residues. Germline assignment: CDR1 MNHEY and CDR2 SVGEGT. The V end was cut by 5 bases, the J end by 0 bases, with 16 bases between. In DNA form, the CDR3 reads TGTGCCAGCAGTCACAGACAGGATTGGATGAACACTGAAGCTTTCTTT. It encodes CASSHRQDWMNTEAFF.

This clonotype was seen a handful of times. The chain uses TRBV10-3 and TRBJ1-1; D unresolved. CDR1 is ENHRY and CDR2 is SYGVKD in the germline V gene. CDR3 length: 16 amino acids. V was pared by 2 bases and J by 0 bases, with 13 bases between. The CDR3 sequence: CAISEPTSRVNTEAFF. The DNA of the CDR3 is TGTGCCATCAGTGAGCCGACCTCGAGGGTGAACACTGAAGCTTTCTTT.

This clonotype was seen a handful of times. The V and J genes are TRBV28 and TRBJ1-1, with D perhaps TRBD1 (5 bases). Trimming pared 1 base from V and 11 bases from J, leaving 17 bases between. Germline CDR1 and CDR2: MDHEN and SYDVKM. The CDR3 contains 14 residues. The CDR3 sequence: CASSLSAIEGKAFF. CDR3 nucleotides: TGTGCCAGCAGTTTATCGGCTATTGAGGGGAAGGCTTTCTTT.

This clonotype was counted only a few times. Written as DNA, the CDR3 is TGTGCCAGCAGTCCCAACAGGGCTGGAAACACCATATATTTT. It encodes CASSPNRAGNTIYF. The J gene is TRBJ1-3, the V gene TRBV12-3 or TRBV12-4, with D possibly being TRBD1 (6 bases). The CDR3 is 14 residues long. Between the trimmed V and J ends, which lost 5 bases and 2 bases, there was a span of 10 bases.

This clonotype was seen a few times. The chain has TRBV20-1 and TRBJ2-7; 7 positions match TRBD2. Germline V CDR1 and CDR2: DFQATT, SNEGSKA (reference sequence). Germline trimming cut 6 bases from V and 2 bases from J; bases unmatched to any gene: 13. This CDR3 has 15 residues. The chain's CDR3 is CSADGEAGRTYEQYF. CDR3 sequence (DNA): TGCAGTGCAGATGGCGAAGCGGGGAGAACCTACGAGCAGTACTTC.

In this sample, this clonotype turned up many times. The V and J genes are TRBV6-5 and TRBJ2-7, with 7 bases lining up with TRBD2. V shed 0 bases, J shed 2 bases, and the junction held 10 bases outside the gene matches. The CDR3 has 17 amino acids. CDR1 is MNHEY, CDR2 SVGAGI, per germline. CDR3 DNA sequence: TGTGCCAGCAGTTACTCGCGATCCGGCGGGGGTACCTACGAGCAGTACTTC. Translated: CASSYSRSGGGTYEQYF.

V is TRBV7-2 and J is TRBJ2-5; a possible D gene is TRBD1 (7 bases). V lost 0 bases and J 3 bases, leaving 14 bases between the germline ends. The CDR3 contains 16 residues. Germline V CDR1 and CDR2: SGHTA, FQGNSA. CDR3 protein: CASSLAAGTAKETQYF. The CDR3 region has the DNA TGTGCCAGCAGCTTAGCCGCGGGGACAGCAAAAGAGACCCAGTACTTC. Filled out from reference TRBV7-2 and TRBJ2-5, the complete variable domain reads GAGVSQSPSNKVTEKGKDVELRCDPISGHTALYWYRQSLGQGLEFLIYFQGNSAPDKSGLPSDRFSAERTGGSVSTLTIQRTQQEDSAVYLCASSLAAGTAKETQYFGPGTRLLVL.

The rearrangement links TRBV7-8 to TRBJ1-2, with 8 bases matching TRBD1. Germline lookup yields CDR1 SGHVS and CDR2 FQNEAQ. J gave up 4 bases and V 5 bases, and 6 bases lay outside the gene matches. The CDR3 is made up of 14 amino acids. In nucleotides, the CDR3 is TGTGCCAGCAGCCGGACAGGGTCTGTCTATGGCTACACCTTC. Translating gives CASSRTGSVYGYTF.

This clonotype was found many times. This chain links TRBV4-3 with TRBJ2-1; 7 nucleotides agree with TRBD2. Germline CDR1 reads LGHNA; CDR2 reads YSLEER. After removal of 4 bases from V and 0 bases from J, the junction contained 9 bases not matched to a gene. The CDR3 totals 17 residues. The CDR3 coding sequence is TGCGCCAGCAGCCGGCAAATGCTAGCGGCCTCCTACAATGAGCAGTTCTTC. Translating gives CASSRQMLAASYNEQFF.

This clonotype was seen only a few times. V and J are TRBV20-1 and TRBJ2-7, with 9 bases matching TRBD2. Germline lookup yields CDR1 DFQATT and CDR2 SNEGSKA (reference sequence). The CDR3 loop spans 13 amino acids. With V trimmed by 0 bases and J by 5 bases, 2 bases remained unmatched. CDR3 in DNA: TGCAGTGCTAGAGAACTAGCGGGTCACGAGCAGTACTTC. This encodes CSARELAGHEQYF.

This clonotype was recorded at least ten times. The rearrangement joins TRBV2 to TRBJ2-4; the D gene is possibly TRBD2 (5 bases). The CDR3 runs 17 residues. The V and J ends lost 0 bases and 0 bases respectively, with 12 bases between them. Germline CDR1 SNHLY, CDR2 FYNNEI. In nucleotides, the CDR3 is TGTGCCAGCAGTGAAGCGCTACGGGATCTAGCCAAAAACATTCAGTACTTC. Encoded protein: CASSEALRDLAKNIQYF. The full variable domain, its missing parts supplied by reference TRBV2 and TRBJ2-4, is EPEVTQTPSHQVTQMGQEVILRCVPISNHLYFYWYRQILGQKVEFLVSFYNNEISEKSEIFDDQFSVERPDGSNFTLKIRSTKLEDSAMYFCASSEALRDLAKNIQYFGAGTRLSVL.

The sample holds a few counts of this clonotype. The chain combines TRBV28 with TRBJ2-7, with TRBD1 matching 8 bases. Looked up from germline, CDR1 is MDHEN and CDR2 is SYDVKM. The V and J ends lost 6 bases and 11 bases, in that order; junction bases with no gene match: 12. The CDR3 covers 13 residues. As DNA, the CDR3 is TGTGCCAGCAGACGTTCCGCACCGGGACAGGAGTACTTC. Encoded protein: CASRRSAPGQEYF.

The sample holds a few counts of this clonotype. The chain joins TRBV20-1 to TRBJ1-6; no clear D gene. CDR3 length: 16 residues. V lost 0 bases and J lost 3, with 12 bases in between. Germline values: CDR1 DFQATT, CDR2 SNEGSKA (reference sequence). The CDR3 nucleotides are TGCAGTGCTAGAGATCAGATAGCAATCTATAATTCACCCCTCCACTTT. Amino acids: CSARDQIAIYNSPLHF.

This clonotype occurred a few times. The CDR3 loop is CASSYGLAASNEQFF. CDR3 DNA: TGTGCCAGCAGTTATGGACTAGCGGCCTCCAATGAGCAGTTCTTC. The V call is TRBV6-5, the J call TRBJ2-1; 10 bases align to TRBD2. In germline, CDR1 is MNHEY, CDR2 SVGAGI. The V and J ends lost 3 bases and 6 bases, in that order; junction bases with no gene match: 5. The length of the CDR3 is 15 residues.

This clonotype showed up just a few times. The chain couples TRBV4-3 to TRBJ2-7; 9 nucleotides agree with TRBD2. The CDR3 spans 16 residues. The J segment lost 5 bases and the V segment lost 4 bases, leaving 12 bases of the junction unmatched. The germline V gene encodes CDR1 LGHNA and CDR2 YSLEER. The DNA for the CDR3 is TGCGCCAGCAGCCCCTCCCTGGCGGGAGGGCTGAACGAGCAGTACTTC. Its protein product is CASSPSLAGGLNEQYF.

The table lists this clonotype with many counts. The rearrangement links TRBV27 to TRBJ2-7, with 7 bases that match TRBD1. J was trimmed by 2 bases and V by 5 bases; bases with no gene match: 6. This CDR3 spans 14 amino acids. Germline V gene data show CDR1 as MNHEY and CDR2 as SMNVEV (reference sequence). The CDR3 DNA follows: TGTGCCAGCAGTCATGACAGGGTGACCTACGAGCAGTACTTC. It codes for CASSHDRVTYEQYF.